Listed here are 32 T cell receptor beta chains from one sample, sequenced in a study of blood T cell repertoires in COVID-19. The repertoire was sequenced with immunoSEQ multiplex PCR; TCRdb's copy has only in-frame clones and lacks some. The sample contains around 300,000 clones, about nine tenths of which appear only once. Material: PBMCs or T cells enriched from blood (not recorded which). The receptor set was obtained from a woman under 30 who had recovered from COVID-19.

This clone was seen a single time. The chain employs TRBV5-1 and TRBJ2-3; unclear D gene. V lost 4 bases to trimming and J lost 1 base, with 4 bases between them. The CDR3 runs 12 residues. Germline CDR1 is SGHRS and CDR2 is YFSETQ. The CDR3 nucleotides read TGCGCCAGCAGCGGAGGCACAGATACGCAGTATTTT. This gives the protein CASSGGTDTQYF.

The chain couples TRBV27 to TRBJ2-2, with 11 bases lining up with TRBD2. Germline-derived CDR1 and CDR2 are MNHEY and SMNVEV (reference sequence). The CDR3 extends over 16 amino acids. Trimming removed 6 bases from V and 6 bases from J; junction bases left unmatched: 9. The CDR3 loop is CASRSTGTSGSGELFF. For the CDR3, the DNA is TGTGCCAGCAGAAGCACCGGGACTAGCGGTTCCGGGGAGCTGTTTTTT.

The genes are TRBV28 and TRBJ1-4, with unresolved D. CDR1 and CDR2 (germline): MDHEN, SYDVKM. The CDR3 length is 15 residues. Trimming stripped 3 bases from V and 0 bases from J, with 8 bases between. The CDR3 is CASSLGVATNEKLFF. DNA for the CDR3: TGTGCCAGCAGTTTGGGAGTCGCAACTAATGAAAAACTGTTTTTT.

The chain employs TRBV6-6 and TRBJ2-7, with TRBD1 matching 9 bases. Losses at the gene ends were 6 bases for V and 4 bases for J; bases not matched to a gene: 13. The CDR3 spans 16 residues. CDR1 and CDR2 (germline): MNHNY, SVGAGI (reference sequence). CDR3 residues: CASRAAGDRDYYEQYF. The CDR3 bases are TGTGCCAGCAGGGCGGCAGGGGACAGGGATTATTACGAGCAGTACTTC.

This sequence joins TRBV4-1 and TRBJ2-1, with TRBD2 matching 9 bases. Germline CDR1 and CDR2: MGHRA and YSYEKL. The V and J ends lost 5 bases and 1 base, in that order; junction bases with no gene match: 6. CDR3 length: 16 residues. The CDR3 nucleotides read TGCGCCAGCAGCTATAGCGGGGGAGCTTCCTACAATGAGCAGTTCTTC. This sequence encodes CASSYSGGASYNEQFF.

This CDR3 is CASSASGLPLNQPQHF. In DNA form, the CDR3 reads TGTGCCAGCAGTGCAAGCGGACTTCCCTTAAATCAGCCCCAGCATTTT. The V and J genes are TRBV6-1 and TRBJ1-5; D is uncertain. CDR1 is MNHNS, CDR2 SASEGT, per germline. With 4 bases removed from V and 4 bases from J, the gap between germline ends came to 17 bases. The CDR3 sequence is 16 residues long.

This clone was detected a few times. Other DNA sequences from this sample encode an identical CDR3 as well. The rearrangement links TRBV28 to TRBJ1-1; D remains ambiguous. Germline V gene sequence: CDR1 MDHEN, CDR2 SYDVKM. V gave up 6 bases and J gave up 3 bases, with 8 bases separating them. This CDR3 contains 12 residues. The CDR3 coding sequence is TGTGCCAGCAGCCTGCGGTACACTGAAGCTTTCTTT. Its protein product is CASSLRYTEAFF. Filled out from reference TRBV28 and TRBJ1-1, the complete variable domain reads DVKVTQSSRYLVKRTGEKVFLECVQDMDHENMFWYRQDPGLGLRLIYFSYDVKMKEKGDIPEGYSVSREKKERFSLILESASTNQTSMYLCASSLRYTEAFFGQGTRLTVV.

This clone was observed a few times. The chain carries TRBV2 and TRBJ2-3; D is perhaps TRBD2 (5 bases). Germline assignment: CDR1 SNHLY and CDR2 FYNNEI. The CDR3 length is 12 residues. V was shortened by 6 bases and J by 6 bases, with 10 bases between the two germline ends. The CDR3 sequence: CASRLVRDTQYF. For the CDR3, the DNA is TGTGCCAGCAGACTAGTCAGGGATACGCAGTATTTT.

The chain uses TRBV14 and TRBJ2-2, with 8 positions matching TRBD1. J gave up 3 bases and V 0 bases, and 6 bases lay outside the gene matches. The CDR3 covers 17 residues. From germline, CDR1 is SGHDN and CDR2 FVKESK. The CDR3 bases are TGTGCCAGCAGCCAAGATTTCGGGGACAGGTACACCGGGGAGCTGTTTTTT. Its translation: CASSQDFGDRYTGELFF.

This chain joins TRBV29-1 and TRBJ2-3; maybe TRBD1 (5 bases). V dropped 7 bases and J dropped 1 base, with 24 bases sitting between them. Per germline, CDR1 SQVTM and CDR2 ANQGSEA. This CDR3 spans 17 amino acids. The CDR3 bases are TGCAGCGCTGCTGTTAGGGGTAGCCGGGTGGGCACAGATACGCAGTATTTT. It translates to CSAAVRGSRVGTDTQYF.

The V call is TRBV7-2, the J call TRBJ2-3; 12 nucleotides align to TRBD2. CDR1 and CDR2 (germline): SGHTA, FQGNSA. This CDR3 has 16 residues. V trimming: 8 bases; J trimming: 4 bases; junction bases outside the gene matches: 10. CDR3 DNA sequence: TGTGCCAGCGCCCTGGCTAGCGGGGGGGCGGCAGATACGCAGTATTTT. Protein sequence: CASALASGGAADTQYF.

The chain carries TRBV4-1 and TRBJ2-3, with D uncertain. Trimming took off 0 bases at V and 0 bases at J, with 4 bases between the two ends. CDR1 and CDR2 from the germline V gene are MGHRA and YSYEKL. The CDR3 spans 14 residues. DNA of the CDR3: TGCGCCAGCAGCCAAGAACTCAGCACAGATACGCAGTATTTT. As protein: CASSQELSTDTQYF.

This chain uses TRBV19 with TRBJ2-2, with 10 bases that match TRBD2. V lost 5 bases and J lost 1; bases outside the gene matches: 1. There are 15 residues in the CDR3. CDR1 and CDR2 from the germline V gene are LNHDA and SQIVND (reference sequence). CDR3 region: CASSLAGVNTGELFF. In nucleotides, the CDR3 is TGTGCCAGTAGTCTAGCGGGAGTGAACACCGGGGAGCTGTTTTTT.

The chain uses TRBV11-2 and TRBJ1-2; a possible D gene is TRBD1 (6 bases). CDR1 is SGHAT and CDR2 is FQNNGV in the germline V gene. With 3 bases removed from V and 5 bases from J, the gap between germline ends came to 7 bases. This CDR3 is 12 amino acids long. CDR3 region: CASSFGQYGYTF. For the CDR3, the DNA is TGTGCCAGCAGCTTCGGACAGTATGGCTACACCTTC.

This clone was counted a few times. Additional DNA sequences in this sample encode the identical CDR3. The genes are TRBV7-9 and TRBJ1-5; D is ambiguous. The CDR3 loop spans 13 amino acids. Trimming stripped 2 bases from V and 2 bases from J, with 4 bases between. The germline V gene has CDR1 SEHNR and CDR2 FQNEAQ (reference sequence). Here the CDR3 reads CASSLQGNQPQHF. CDR3 sequence (DNA): TGTGCCAGCAGCTTACAGGGCAATCAGCCCCAGCATTTT.

This sequence joins TRBV23-1 and TRBJ2-2, with 8 nucleotides matching TRBD1. TRBV23-1 is marked as an open reading frame, function uncertain. This CDR3 region has 17 residues. V lost 6 bases and J lost 5; bases outside the gene matches: 14. The CDR3 loop reads CASSLGYRGSMTGELFF. DNA of the CDR3: TGCGCCAGCAGCCTAGGATACAGGGGGAGCATGACCGGGGAGCTGTTTTTT.

The DNA for the CDR3 is TGTGCCAGTATGGACAATAACTATGGCTACACCTTC. Its translation: CASMDNNYGYTF. The rearrangement links TRBV19 to TRBJ1-2, with D possibly TRBD1 on 5 matching bases. V lost 7 bases and J 1 base, leaving 7 bases between the germline ends. The CDR3 runs 12 residues. Per the germline V gene, CDR1 is LNHDA and CDR2 is SQIVND (reference sequence).

This clone came up many times. V usage is TRBV2 and J usage is TRBJ2-1; 10 bases match TRBD2. CDR1 is SNHLY, CDR2 FYNNEI, per germline. Unmatched junction bases numbered 7, after V lost 9 bases and J lost 5 bases. The CDR3 has 14 residues. CDR3 nucleotides: TGTGCCAGACAGAAGCGGGAGGGAGACAATGAGCAGTTCTTC. Translated: CARQKREGDNEQFF.

J is TRBJ1-5 and V is TRBV27, with D maybe TRBD1 (5 bases). Trimming stripped 4 bases from V and 4 bases from J, with 8 bases between. Per germline, CDR1 MNHEY and CDR2 SMNVEV (reference sequence). This CDR3 spans 13 amino acids. CDR3: CASSSTVNQPQHF. CDR3 bases: TGTGCCAGCAGTTCGACAGTAAATCAGCCCCAGCATTTT.

This chain uses TRBV6-2 or TRBV6-3 with TRBJ2-3; 9 bases line up with TRBD1. Germline CDR1 is MNHEY and CDR2 is SVGEGT. V shed 5 bases, J shed 4 bases, and the junction held 7 bases outside the gene matches. This CDR3 region has 15 residues. Here the CDR3 DNA reads TGTGCCAGCAGTACAAGACAGGGGGTCGCAGATACGCAGTATTTT. Protein: CASSTRQGVADTQYF.

In this sample, this clone turned up once. The gene calls are TRBV18 and TRBJ2-3; 10 bases match TRBD1. Germline assignment: CDR1 KGHSH and CDR2 LQKENI. The length of the CDR3 is 16 residues. Trimming removed 3 bases from V and 3 bases from J; junction bases left unmatched: 6. The CDR3: CASSPPDRGRTDTQYF. Here the CDR3 DNA reads TGTGCCAGCTCACCCCCGGACAGGGGGAGGACAGATACGCAGTATTTT.

This chain joins TRBV29-1 and TRBJ2-3, with D possibly TRBD1 on 6 matching bases. This CDR3 is 14 amino acids long. CDR1 and CDR2 from the germline V gene are SQVTM and ANQGSEA. With 5 bases removed from V and 3 bases from J, the gap between germline ends came to 15 bases. CDR3: CSVRFQGSTDTQYF. The CDR3 coding sequence is TGCAGCGTTAGGTTCCAGGGGTCGACAGATACGCAGTATTTT.

The J gene is TRBJ1-2, the V gene TRBV6-5, with TRBD1 matching over 11 bases. This CDR3 is 14 amino acids long. The trim removed 5 bases at V and 4 bases at J, leaving 3 bases unmatched. Germline V gene sequence: CDR1 MNHEY, CDR2 SVGAGI. DNA for the CDR3: TGTGCCAGCAGTCGGACAGGGGGCAGCTATGGCTACACCTTC. This translates into CASSRTGGSYGYTF.

The rearrangement links TRBV3-1 (or the pseudogene TRBV3-2) to TRBJ1-4; D unresolved. The CDR3 contains 16 residues. V gave up 0 bases and J gave up 5 bases, with 13 bases separating them. Looked up from germline, CDR1 is LGHDT and CDR2 is YNNKEL (reference sequence). The CDR3 loop is CASSQDAGELNEKLFF. The CDR3 DNA sequence: TGTGCCAGCAGCCAAGACGCCGGAGAGTTGAATGAAAAACTGTTTTTT.

This clone was observed a few times. The chain is built from TRBV5-1 and TRBJ1-6; TRBD1 is a possible D gene (6 bases). CDR3 length equals 16 residues. From germline, CDR1 is SGHRS and CDR2 YFSETQ. V dropped 0 bases and J dropped 6 bases, with 13 bases sitting between them. This chain's CDR3 is CASSLAGHPINSPLHF. CDR3 DNA sequence: TGCGCCAGCAGCTTGGCGGGACACCCAATTAATTCACCCCTCCACTTT.

V usage is TRBV27 and J usage is TRBJ2-3; 12 positions agree with TRBD2. Germline V CDR1 and CDR2: MNHEY, SMNVEV (reference sequence). The ends lost 2 bases at V and 4 bases at J; junction bases unmatched: 4. The CDR3 extends over 16 amino acids. DNA for the CDR3: TGTGCCAGCAGTTTACGACTAGCGGGAGCATCAGATACGCAGTATTTT. Translated: CASSLRLAGASDTQYF.

CDR3 residues: CASSPTGFYGYTF. CDR3 DNA sequence: TGTGCCAGCAGCCCAACAGGGTTCTATGGCTACACCTTC. J is TRBJ1-2 and V is TRBV12-3 or TRBV12-4; D is perhaps TRBD1 (6 bases). This CDR3 is 13 amino acids long. Trimming stripped 6 bases from V and 4 bases from J, with 12 bases between.

The J gene is TRBJ2-5, the V gene TRBV30; 7 bases match TRBD1. The CDR3 runs 12 residues. With 4 bases clipped from V and 4 bases from J, the junction kept 3 bases outside the gene matches. Germline CDR1 is GTSNPN and CDR2 is SVGIG (reference sequence). The CDR3 sequence is CAWNRGRETQYF. The CDR3 DNA is TGTGCCTGGAACAGGGGCCGAGAGACCCAGTACTTC.

This clone is a singleton in its sample. The chain combines TRBV4-2 with TRBJ2-1; 11 bases are a match to TRBD2. V shed 10 bases, J shed 0 bases, and the junction held 5 bases outside the gene matches. Per the germline V gene, CDR1 is LGHNA and CDR2 is YNFKEQ. This CDR3 comprises 15 residues. Here the CDR3 DNA reads TGTGCCACCGGTACTAGCGGGAGCTCCTACAATGAGCAGTTCTTC. It yields the protein CATGTSGSSYNEQFF.

The V call is TRBV6-2 or TRBV6-3, the J call TRBJ2-1; 8 bases match TRBD2. Looked up from germline, CDR1 is MNHEY and CDR2 is SVGEGT. The V gene end was trimmed by 4 bases and the J gene end by 5 bases; junction bases not matched to a gene: 13. The CDR3 covers 17 residues. The CDR3 bases are TGTGCCAGCAGTTTCGGTGGCCTAGCGGGTTTGAACAATGAGCAGTTCTTC. This sequence encodes CASSFGGLAGLNNEQFF.

This chain joins TRBV30 and TRBJ1-3; D gene ambiguous. Trimming pared 3 bases from V and 0 bases from J, leaving 12 bases between. Per germline, CDR1 GTSNPN and CDR2 SVGIG (reference sequence). The CDR3 sequence is 15 residues long. For the CDR3, the DNA is TGTGCCTGGAGCCTCCTTGCAGTCTCTGGAAACACCATATATTTT. It is translated as CAWSLLAVSGNTIYF.

CDR3 sequence (DNA): TGTGCCAGTAGTATAGTTCATAGCACGAATCAGCCCCAGCATTTT. Translation gives CASSIVHSTNQPQHF. This chain connects TRBV19 to TRBJ1-5; D gene ambiguous. Trimming left V 1 base short and J 4 bases short, with 11 bases between. CDR1 is LNHDA and CDR2 is SQIVND in the germline V gene (reference sequence). The CDR3 spans 15 residues.